This entry features one TCR beta chain sequence. What it recognizes is unknown. Losses at the gene ends were 6 bases for V and 8 bases for J; bases not matched to a gene: 10. Per the germline V gene, CDR1 is MNHEY and CDR2 is SMNVEV (reference sequence). The CDR3 has 15 amino acids. This sample is part of a study of CD8 T cells in Susac syndrome. Study-wide points: An acknowledgment was made by the study that its TCR sequencing and HLA analysis involved relatively few individuals.

RNA, at about 0.45 to 1 ug, was reverse transcribed with random hexamers. With immunoSEQ multiplex PCR, TCR beta CDR3 was amplified across 54 Vbeta and 13 Jbeta. TCRdb analysed the immunoSEQ multiplex PCR reads with MiXCR anew, one entry per CDR3 protein. The sample shows a few hundred thousand distinct CDR3 sequences, 90% to 95% of them seen only once. The chain employs TRBV27 and TRBJ2-1; 10 bases match TRBD1. Sequencing was carried out using CD8+ T cells from PBMCs. The sequence came from a human donor with multiple sclerosis. The CDR3 region is CASRPRDRGLHEQFF. Written as DNA, the CDR3 is TGTGCCAGCAGACCCCGGGACAGGGGTCTTCATGAGCAGTTCTTC.